This T cell receptor (beta chain) is from a study of cytomegalovirus exposure and HLA in healthy donors. The PCR made use of 60 Vbeta and 13 Jbeta primers. Original processing notes: As a later analysis found, there were approximately 80 million unique TCR beta chains, of which approximately 10 million were shared. The data were produced by immunoSEQ multiplex PCR, yet TCRdb's version contains in-frame clones alone and is incomplete. V and J calls and clone size are as listed in that table; D and trimming were resolved from the DNA. The sample lists fewer than 150,000 clones, approximately 71% occurring once. Donors consisted of healthy bone marrow donors. Germline V gene sequence: CDR1 SGHTA, CDR2 FQGNSA. The CDR3 covers 13 residues. After removal of 1 base from V and 6 bases from J, the junction contained 2 bases not matched to a gene.

Sequencing used PBMCs. The rearrangement joins TRBV7-2 to TRBJ1-2; TRBD1 matches at 7 bases. The sequence was obtained from a woman aged 45 to 65 in good health and CMV-seronegative. CDR3 DNA sequence: TGTGCCAGCAGCTTAGGCCAGGGGGATGGCTACACCTTC. This translates into CASSLGQGDGYTF.